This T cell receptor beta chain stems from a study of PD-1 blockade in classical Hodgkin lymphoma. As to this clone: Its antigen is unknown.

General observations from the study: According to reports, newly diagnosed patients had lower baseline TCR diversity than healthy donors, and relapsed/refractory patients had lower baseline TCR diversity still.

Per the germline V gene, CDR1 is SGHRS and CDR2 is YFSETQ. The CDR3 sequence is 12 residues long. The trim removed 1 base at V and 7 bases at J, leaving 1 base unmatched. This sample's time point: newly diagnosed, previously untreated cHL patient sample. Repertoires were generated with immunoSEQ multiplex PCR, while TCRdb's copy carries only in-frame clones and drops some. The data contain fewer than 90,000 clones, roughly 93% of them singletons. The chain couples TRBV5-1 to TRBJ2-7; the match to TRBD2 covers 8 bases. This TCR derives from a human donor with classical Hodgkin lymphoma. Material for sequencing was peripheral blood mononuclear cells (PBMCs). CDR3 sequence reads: CASSLLAGEQYF. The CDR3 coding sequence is TGCGCCAGCAGCTTGTTAGCGGGGGAGCAGTACTTC.